These 8 T cell receptor beta chains share one sample of origin, sequenced in a study of blood T cell repertoires in COVID-19. The assay was immunoSEQ multiplex PCR, and TCRdb's table has in-frame clones only and misses some. The sample lists some 150,000 clones, 70% to 90% occurring once. Sequencing input: peripheral blood. These receptor sequences come from an elderly woman in a cohort sampled during active or convalescent COVID-19.

The chain combines TRBV18 with TRBJ1-2, with D unclear. Trimming removed 0 bases at V and 8 bases at J, with 13 bases between. Germline V CDR1 and CDR2: KGHSH, LQKENI. The length of the CDR3 is 14 residues. As DNA, the CDR3 is TGTGCCAGCTCACCACCCACAGTACCTGGAGGCTACACCTTC. Encoded protein: CASSPPTVPGGYTF.

This clone was detected once. The genes are TRBV6-6 and TRBJ1-5, with D perhaps matching TRBD1 (5 bases). Per the germline V gene, CDR1 is MNHNY and CDR2 is SVGAGI (reference sequence). The CDR3 runs to 13 residues. V was cut by 10 bases and J by 4 bases, with 14 bases left in between. CDR3 DNA sequence: TGTGCCATTTCAGGGTGGGGTAATCAGCCCCAGCATTTT. Amino acid sequence: CAISGWGNQPQHF.

The rearrangement uses TRBV4-3 and TRBJ1-2, with D possibly matching TRBD1 (6 bases). V was trimmed by 0 bases and J by 6 bases, leaving 20 bases between them. The CDR3 has 17 residues. CDR1 LGHNA and CDR2 YSLEER come from the germline V gene. The CDR3 DNA follows: TGCGCCAGCAGCCAAGAAATGTCCGCCAGGGGCATCAATGGCTACACCTTC. Its translation is CASSQEMSARGINGYTF.

This sequence joins TRBV28 and TRBJ1-2; TRBD1 might be the D (6 bases). The CDR3 is made up of 14 amino acids. CDR1 MDHEN and CDR2 SYDVKM come from the germline V gene. V was trimmed by 6 bases and J by 4 bases, leaving 15 bases between them. The CDR3 nucleotides are TGTGCCAGCAGCAAACTGACAGGAGCCTATGGCTACACCTTC. Translation gives CASSKLTGAYGYTF.

The rearrangement links TRBV5-1 to TRBJ1-5, with TRBD1 identical over 7 bases. This CDR3 comprises 14 residues. The V gene's germline CDR1 is SGHRS and CDR2 YFSETQ. V was clipped by 4 bases and J by 5 bases; unmatched bases: 6. CDR3 sequence: CASSPDRADQPQHF. The CDR3, as DNA: TGCGCCAGCAGCCCAGACAGGGCGGATCAGCCCCAGCATTTT.

This clone was detected once. As DNA, the CDR3 is TGTGCCAGCAGCGTATCGTCGGGTTCGAAAAACAGGGTTCGCACAGATACGCAGTATTTT. It specifies CASSVSSGSKNRVRTDTQYF. The rearrangement joins TRBV9 to TRBJ2-3; possibly TRBD1 for D (6 bases). The V gene's germline CDR1 is SGDLS and CDR2 YYNGEE. There are 20 residues in the CDR3. Trimming pared 1 base from V and 1 base from J, leaving 25 bases between.

J is TRBJ1-5 and V is TRBV19; tentatively, D is TRBD1 (6 bases). The length of the CDR3 is 16 residues. Germline V gene sequence: CDR1 LNHDA, CDR2 SQIVND (reference sequence). V was clipped by 6 bases and J by 0 bases, with 15 bases between them. CDR3 amino acids: CASRLTGAYSNQPQHF. In nucleotides, the CDR3 is TGTGCCAGTAGACTGACAGGAGCATATAGCAATCAGCCCCAGCATTTT. Using reference TRBV19 and TRBJ1-5 for the parts outside the CDR3, the full variable domain is DGGITQSPKYLFRKEGQNVTLSCEQNLNHDAMYWYRQDPGQGLRLIYYSQIVNDFQKGDIAEGYSVSREKKESFPLTVTSAQKNPTAFYLCASRLTGAYSNQPQHFGDGTRLSIL.

CDR3 coding DNA: TGTGCCAGCAGCCTGCGGGGGAGCCATGCAACTAATGAAAAACTGTTTTTT. Translating it yields CASSLRGSHATNEKLFF. J is TRBJ1-4 and V is TRBV3-1 (or the pseudogene TRBV3-2), with D perhaps matching TRBD1 (5 bases). The V end was cut by 4 bases, the J end by 0 bases, with 15 bases between. The germline gives CDR1 LGHDT, CDR2 YNNKEL (reference sequence). This CDR3 contains 17 residues.